This T cell receptor (beta chain) emerged from a study of PD-L1 blockade in urothelial cancer. Study background: Patients had received 0 to 3 prior chemotherapy regimens.

Study-level results: Pretreatment peripheral blood TCR clonality that fell below the median predicted better survival among the patients studied.

Into every PCR, synthetic TCR analog templates were spiked. Assay: immunoSEQ multiplex PCR; the TCRdb copy retains only in-frame clones and omits some. The repertoire consists of tens of thousands of clones, with roughly four fifths occurring once and the leading ten covering around 4.5%. As concerns this clone: Its matching antigen is unknown.

The CDR3 is 14 residues long. The germline CDR1 and CDR2 sequences are SGHVS and FNYEAQ. V lost 5 bases and J lost 5, with 12 bases in between. Here the sequenced sample was PBMCs, taken around atezolizumab (anti-PD-L1) treatment. The receptor's source is a man between 65 and 85 years old with urothelial cancer. The genes are TRBV7-6 and TRBJ2-2; D possibly corresponds to TRBD2 (6 bases). The CDR3 nucleotides are TGTGCCAGCAGCATCCAGGAGGGGACCGGGGAGCTGTTTTTT. Encoded protein: CASSIQEGTGELFF.